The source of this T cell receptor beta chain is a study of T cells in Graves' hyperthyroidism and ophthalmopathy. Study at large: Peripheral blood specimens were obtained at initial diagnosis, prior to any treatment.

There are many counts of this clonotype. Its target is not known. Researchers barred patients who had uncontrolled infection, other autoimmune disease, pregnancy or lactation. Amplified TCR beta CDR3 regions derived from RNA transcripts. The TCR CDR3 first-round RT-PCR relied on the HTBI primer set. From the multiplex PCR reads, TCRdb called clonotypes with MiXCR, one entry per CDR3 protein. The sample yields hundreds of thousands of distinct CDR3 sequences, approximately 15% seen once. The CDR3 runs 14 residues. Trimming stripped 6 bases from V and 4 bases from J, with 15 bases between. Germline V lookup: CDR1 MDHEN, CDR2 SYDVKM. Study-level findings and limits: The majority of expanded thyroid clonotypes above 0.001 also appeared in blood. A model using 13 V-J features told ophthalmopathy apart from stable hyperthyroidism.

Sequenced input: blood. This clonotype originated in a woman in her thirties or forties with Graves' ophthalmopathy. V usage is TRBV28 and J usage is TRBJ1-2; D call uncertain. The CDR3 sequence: CASSTAIRSYGYTF. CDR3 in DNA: TGTGCCAGCAGCACTGCGATCCGGAGCTATGGCTACACCTTC.